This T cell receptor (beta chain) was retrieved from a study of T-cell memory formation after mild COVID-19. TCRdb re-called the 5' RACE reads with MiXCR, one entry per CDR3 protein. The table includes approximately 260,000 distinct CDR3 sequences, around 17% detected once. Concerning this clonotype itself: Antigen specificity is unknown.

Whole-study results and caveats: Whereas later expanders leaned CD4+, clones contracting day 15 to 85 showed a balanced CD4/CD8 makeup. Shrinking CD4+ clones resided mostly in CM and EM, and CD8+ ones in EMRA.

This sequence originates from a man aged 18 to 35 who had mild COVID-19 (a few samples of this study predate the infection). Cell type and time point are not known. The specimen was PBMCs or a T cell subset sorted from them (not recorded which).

For the CDR3, the DNA is TGTGCCAGCAGTTCAGCGTCTGCCTCCGCCGAGCAGTACGTC. It translates to CASSSASASAEQYV. The chain is built from TRBV28 and TRBJ2-7; no firm D call. V dropped 4 bases and J dropped 6 bases, with 16 bases sitting between them. CDR3 length equals 14 residues. Germline CDR1 reads MDHEN; CDR2 reads SYDVKM.